One sample yielded the 10 T cell receptor beta chains listed below, sequenced in a study of T cell repertoires in cytomegalovirus infection. Antigens for these TCRs are unknown. From the reads, TCRdb called clonotypes with MiXCR, one entry per CDR3 protein. This sample has fewer than 950,000 distinct CDR3 sequences, with 30% to 35% found just once. This specimen was cultured CD8+ T cells from PBMCs, taken from culture after CMV antigen stimulation. The receptors were sampled from a human donor in good health (CMV status not recorded). Some clones in this sample may be carry-over from other donors' samples.

This chain joins TRBV7-9 and TRBJ2-2; TRBD1 is a possible D gene (5 bases). CDR3 length: 15 residues. The germline V gene encodes CDR1 SEHNR and CDR2 FQNEAQ (reference sequence). V was trimmed by 0 bases and J by 0 bases, leaving 5 bases between them. The CDR3 DNA reads TGTGCCAGCAGCTTAGCGGGGCCGAACACCGGGGAGCTGTTTTTT. It codes for CASSLAGPNTGELFF.

V and J are TRBV5-6 and TRBJ2-7; 7 nucleotides agree with TRBD1. CDR1 is SGHDT and CDR2 is YYEEEE in the germline V gene. The CDR3 extends over 14 amino acids. Trimming removed 0 bases from V and 4 bases from J; junction bases left unmatched: 4. This chain's CDR3 is CASSLGPQGYEQYV. Here the CDR3 DNA reads TGTGCCAGCAGCTTGGGGCCACAGGGGTACGAGCAGTACGTC.

V gene TRBV27 combines with J gene TRBJ1-5; unclear D gene. The CDR3 is 12 amino acids. Looked up from germline, CDR1 is MNHEY and CDR2 is SMNVEV (reference sequence). Trimming removed 8 bases from V and 4 bases from J, with 9 bases in between. The CDR3 loop is CASGRTNQPQHF. The CDR3 nucleotides are TGTGCCAGCGGACGGACTAATCAGCCCCAGCATTTT.

CDR3 protein: CASSLLGAGSEAFF. The CDR3 bases are TGTGCCAGCAGTTTACTGGGGGCGGGTTCTGAAGCTTTCTTT. The chain links TRBV12-3 or TRBV12-4 to TRBJ1-1, with D possibly TRBD1 on 6 matching bases. The V and J ends lost 2 bases and 6 bases respectively, with 13 bases between them. The CDR3 sequence is 14 residues long.

A few counts support this clonotype. The chain recombines TRBV7-6 with TRBJ1-5, with a possible D match to TRBD1 (5 bases). Trimming cost V 5 bases and J 2 bases, with 13 bases left between them. This CDR3 contains 15 residues. Per germline, CDR1 SGHVS and CDR2 FNYEAQ. This CDR3 reads CASSPPGHGNQPQHF. The CDR3 DNA follows: TGTGCCAGCAGCCCTCCAGGGCACGGCAATCAGCCCCAGCATTTT.

This clonotype appeared a few times. This chain connects TRBV6-5 to TRBJ2-5; the D gene could be TRBD1 or TRBD2 (5 bases each). Trimming removed 0 bases at V and 7 bases at J, with 27 bases between. The CDR3 runs 19 residues. Germline loops: CDR1 MNHEY, CDR2 SVGAGI. The CDR3 reads CASSYSSMTGPTDWVTQYF. The DNA of the CDR3 is TGTGCCAGCAGTTACTCGTCGATGACGGGGCCCACCGACTGGGTGACCCAGTACTTC.

The gene calls are TRBV7-6 and TRBJ1-2; TRBD1 aligns across 8 bases. The CDR3 has 12 amino acids. The ends lost 6 bases at V and 8 bases at J; junction bases unmatched: 5. Germline V gene data show CDR1 as SGHVS and CDR2 as FNYEAQ. The CDR3 DNA sequence: TGTGCCAGCAGTACAGGACAGGGAGGCTACACCTTC. Translated: CASSTGQGGYTF.

This clonotype was observed a handful of times. This chain uses TRBV5-1 with TRBJ2-7; a possible D gene is TRBD2 (6 bases). The ends were cut back, 4 bases at V and 3 bases at J, with 11 bases in the middle. The germline V gene has CDR1 SGHRS and CDR2 YFSETQ. The CDR3 consists of 13 residues. CDR3 nucleotide sequence: TGCGCCAGCAGCCTGGAGGGGAACTACGAGCAGTACTTC. The encoded protein is CASSLEGNYEQYF.

This clonotype appeared once. This rearrangement joins TRBV9 to TRBJ2-3; TRBD1 matches at 10 bases. Germline V gives CDR1 SGDLS, CDR2 YYNGEE. The CDR3 consists of 16 residues. V lost 4 bases, J lost 4 bases, and 9 bases stayed unmatched. The CDR3 loop reads CASSPRTGGSADTQYF. CDR3 DNA: TGTGCCAGCAGCCCCCGGACAGGGGGGTCGGCAGATACGCAGTATTTT.

This clonotype has a count of ten or more. This chain uses TRBV7-2 with TRBJ1-5; no definite D call. Trimming stripped 2 bases from V and 0 bases from J, with 11 bases between. Germline V gene lookup returns CDR1 SGHTA and CDR2 FQGNSA. The CDR3 is 16 residues long. The CDR3 nucleotides are TGTGCCAGCAGCTTACTTGGGTCCGATAGCAATCAGCCCCAGCATTTT. Amino acid sequence: CASSLLGSDSNQPQHF.